This entry lists 14 T cell receptor beta chains sequenced from one sample in a study of CD8+CD57+ T cells in acquired aplastic anemia. Genomic DNA templated the TCR beta VDJ and CDR3 profiling. TCRdb passed the reads through MiXCR, listing each CDR3 protein once. The sample consists of fewer than 200,000 distinct CDR3 sequences, around 45% of them appearing once. Input material: sorted CD4+, CD8+, or CD8+CD57+ T cells (not recorded which) from PBMCs. These receptors were obtained from a human donor in good health.

The rearrangement joins TRBV20-1 to TRBJ2-2, with D tentatively TRBD1 or TRBD2 (7 bases each). Per germline, CDR1 DFQATT and CDR2 SNEGSKA (reference sequence). V lost 6 bases and J 4 bases, leaving 12 bases between the germline ends. The CDR3 has 13 amino acids. This CDR3 reads CSAQGGATGELFF. The CDR3 DNA sequence: TGCAGTGCGCAGGGGGGGGCCACCGGGGAGCTGTTTTTT.

The sample holds many counts of this clonotype. V gene TRBV20-1 combines with J gene TRBJ2-5; either TRBD1 or TRBD2 may supply D (6 bases each). The germline gives CDR1 DFQATT, CDR2 SNEGSKA (reference sequence). The V and J ends lost 4 bases and 2 bases respectively, with 17 bases between them. This CDR3 is 15 amino acids long. The CDR3 is CSATLGGRRQETQYF. CDR3 DNA: TGCAGTGCTACCCTGGGGGGCCGGCGGCAAGAGACCCAGTACTTC.

The sample holds a few counts of this clonotype. V gene TRBV5-6 combines with J gene TRBJ2-5; 10 bases line up with TRBD2. This CDR3 is built from 15 residues. Germline V CDR1 and CDR2: SGHDT, YYEEEE. The ends lost 4 bases at V and 5 bases at J; junction bases unmatched: 8. CDR3 in amino acids: CASSTLAGGRETQYF. The DNA of the CDR3 is TGTGCCAGCAGCACCTTAGCGGGGGGCCGGGAGACCCAGTACTTC.

The sample holds many counts of this clonotype. V and J are TRBV5-1 and TRBJ2-7; no clear D. Germline CDR1 and CDR2: SGHRS and YFSETQ. V lost 5 bases and J lost 1, with 4 bases in between. The CDR3 sequence is 11 residues long. Here the CDR3 reads CASRQSYEQYF. The CDR3 bases are TGCGCCAGCAGACAATCCTACGAGCAGTACTTC.

This clonotype has ten or more counts. The chain recombines TRBV24-1 with TRBJ2-1; the match to TRBD2 covers 7 bases. J lost 9 bases, V lost 2 bases, and 12 bases had no gene match. This CDR3 has 16 residues. Germline V lookup: CDR1 KGHDR, CDR2 SFDVKD. The CDR3 region has the DNA TGTGCCACCAGTGATTACGTGGGAGGGCCAATTCGTGAGCAGTTCTTC. As protein: CATSDYVGGPIREQFF.

Many counts were recorded for this clonotype. The chain combines TRBV18 with TRBJ2-5; D is undetermined. The CDR3 extends over 11 amino acids. The V end was cut by 10 bases, the J end by 5 bases, with 11 bases between. The germline V gene encodes CDR1 KGHSH and CDR2 LQKENI. CDR3 sequence reads: CATSDTETQYF. CDR3 coding DNA: TGTGCCACAAGCGATACGGAGACCCAGTACTTC.

This clonotype was detected ten times or more. V gene TRBV9 combines with J gene TRBJ2-5; no firm D call. The CDR3 extends over 15 amino acids. Trimming left V 4 bases short and J 0 bases short, with 13 bases between. CDR1 is SGDLS and CDR2 is YYNGEE in the germline V gene. In nucleotides, the CDR3 is TGTGCCAGCAGCCCTGTGGGCTTCTACCAAGAGACCCAGTACTTC. Residues: CASSPVGFYQETQYF. Together with reference TRBV9 and TRBJ2-5, the CDR3 gives the full variable domain: DSGVTQTPKHLITATGQRVTLRCSPRSGDLSVYWYQQSLDQGLQFLIQYYNGEERAKGNILERFSAQQFPDLHSELNLSSLELGDSALYFCASSPVGFYQETQYFGPGTRLLVL.

The CDR3, as DNA: TGTGCCAGCAGCCCCGAAGCGACCCTCTCCTACAATGAGCAGTTCTTC. This codes for CASSPEATLSYNEQFF. J is TRBJ2-1 and V is TRBV7-8; no clear D. The V gene's germline CDR1 is SGHVS and CDR2 FQNEAQ. Trimming took 5 bases from V and 0 from J, leaving 14 bases between them. The CDR3 has 16 residues.

The rearrangement uses TRBV29-1 and TRBJ2-7; the D call may be TRBD1 or TRBD2 (5 bases each). Germline-derived CDR1 and CDR2 are SQVTM and ANQGSEA. Trimming removed 3 bases at V and 4 bases at J, with 13 bases between. This CDR3 is built from 13 residues. DNA for the CDR3: TGCAGCGTTGATACCGGGACGGAATACGAGCAGTACTTC. It yields the protein CSVDTGTEYEQYF.

This clonotype was counted a few times. The rearrangement uses TRBV6-5 and TRBJ1-1; no reliable D call. Trimming left V 2 bases short and J 4 bases short, with 11 bases between. This CDR3 has 14 amino acids. Germline CDR1 and CDR2: MNHEY and SVGAGI. CDR3 nucleotide sequence: TGTGCCAGCAGTTACGGCGGGCATCTCACTGAAGCTTTCTTT. Translated: CASSYGGHLTEAFF.

The chain employs TRBV28 and TRBJ1-1; D unclear. V dropped 7 bases and J dropped 1 base, with 10 bases sitting between them. The germline V gene encodes CDR1 MDHEN and CDR2 SYDVKM. The CDR3 sequence is 13 residues long. CDR3 region: CASTSPSNTEAFF. The DNA for the CDR3 is TGTGCCAGCACCAGCCCCTCGAACACTGAAGCTTTCTTT.

Many counts were recorded for this clonotype. V is TRBV9 and J is TRBJ2-1; no clear D. CDR3 length: 14 amino acids. The germline gives CDR1 SGDLS, CDR2 YYNGEE. V was trimmed by 0 bases and J by 4 bases, leaving 8 bases between them. The CDR3 nucleotides are TGTGCCAGCAGCGTAGAAGTAAGTTACAATGAGCAGTTCTTC. Translation: CASSVEVSYNEQFF.

This clonotype occurred a few times. The rearrangement links TRBV5-6 to TRBJ1-2; 9 positions match TRBD1. Germline trimming cut 4 bases from V and 1 base from J; bases unmatched to any gene: 11. The germline V gene encodes CDR1 SGHDT and CDR2 YYEEEE. The CDR3 extends over 17 amino acids. CDR3 in DNA: TGTGCCAGCAGCGACCCCGGGACAGGGAGAATTAACTATGGCTACACCTTC. It codes for CASSDPGTGRINYGYTF. The full variable domain, rest sourced from reference TRBV5-6 and TRBJ1-2, is DAGVTQSPTHLIKTRGQQVTLRCSPKSGHDTVSWYQQALGQGPQFIFQYYEEEERQRGNFPDRFSGHQFPNYSSELNVNALLLGDSALYLCASSDPGTGRINYGYTFGSGTRLTVV.

This clonotype was seen repeatedly, ten times or more. The V call is TRBV9, the J call TRBJ2-3; 7 bases match TRBD1. Trimming removed 5 bases from V and 0 bases from J; junction bases left unmatched: 3. Germline values: CDR1 SGDLS, CDR2 YYNGEE. The CDR3 is made up of 14 amino acids. The CDR3 DNA is TGTGCCAGCAGGGGGACAGAGAGCACAGATACGCAGTATTTT. This encodes CASRGTESTDTQYF.